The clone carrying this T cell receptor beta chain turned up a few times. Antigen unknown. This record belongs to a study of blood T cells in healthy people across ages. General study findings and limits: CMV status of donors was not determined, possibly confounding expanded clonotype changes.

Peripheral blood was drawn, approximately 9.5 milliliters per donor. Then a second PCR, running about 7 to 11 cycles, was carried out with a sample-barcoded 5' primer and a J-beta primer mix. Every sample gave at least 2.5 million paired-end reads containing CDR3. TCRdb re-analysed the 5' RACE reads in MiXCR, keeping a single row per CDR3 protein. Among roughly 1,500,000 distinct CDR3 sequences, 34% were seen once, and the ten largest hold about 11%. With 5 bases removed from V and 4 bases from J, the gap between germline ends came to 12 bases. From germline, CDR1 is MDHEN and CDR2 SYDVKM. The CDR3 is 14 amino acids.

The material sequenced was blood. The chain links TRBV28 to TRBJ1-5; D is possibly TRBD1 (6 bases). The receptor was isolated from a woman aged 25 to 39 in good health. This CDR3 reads CASSGGARNQPQHF. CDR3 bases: TGTGCCAGCAGTGGGGGGGCTCGGAATCAGCCCCAGCATTTT.